These T cell receptor beta chains were read from a single sample in a study of T cell repertoires in cytomegalovirus infection. Via MiXCR, TCRdb re-called the reads, giving one row per CDR3 protein. The top ten hold roughly a quarter of the sample, which has fewer than 550,000 distinct CDR3 sequences, about 15% seen once. The sequenced sample consisted of CD8+ T cells from PBMCs. Every receptor here comes from a human donor in good health (CMV status not recorded). Some clones in this sample may be carry-over from other donors' samples. Both conserved end residues are part of each CDR3. A D gene is named only where the DNA matches it firmly. Size is stated for part of the rows, as once, few or many counts, or as a class when the clone is expanded.

few TRBJ2-1 . TRBV6-6 CASRPDRYNEQFF TGTGCCAGCAGGCCGGACAGATACAATGAGCAGTTCTTC
few TRBJ2-1 . TRBV27 CASSLQGGYNEQFF TGTGCCAGCAGCCTACAGGGCGGTTACAATGAGCAGTTCTTC
many TRBJ2-7 . TRBV28 CASSLTRVAGPYEQYF TGTGCCAGCAGTTTAACCCGGGTTGCAGGGCCCTACGAGCAGTACTTC
many TRBJ2-5 . TRBV12-3/TRBV12-4 CASSWGRKGKRGETQYF TGTGCCAGCAGTTGGGGGAGGAAGGGAAAGCGTGGCGAGACCCAGTACTTC
. TRBJ2-7 TRBD2 TRBV5-6 CASSSSWGGYYEQYF TGTGCCAGCAGCTCCTCATGGGGGGGATACTACGAGCAGTACTTC
many TRBJ1-6 . TRBV6-1 CASSQKVRDGNSPLHF TGTGCCAGCAGTCAAAAGGTCCGGGACGGAAATTCACCCCTCCACTTT
few TRBJ1-3 . TRBV7-6 CASSLVGEAGNTIYF TGTGCCAGCAGCTTAGTGGGGGAGGCTGGAAACACCATATATTTT
many TRBJ2-3 TRBD2 TRBV6-5 CASSYSWTSINTQYF TGTGCCAGCAGTTACTCATGGACTAGCATTAATACGCAGTATTTT
few TRBJ1-1 . TRBV12-3/TRBV12-4 CASSQGWKTEAFF TGTGCCAGCAGCCAGGGGTGGAAAACTGAAGCTTTCTTT
many TRBJ1-5 TRBD1 TRBV6-1 CASSSVTGGWQPQHF TGTGCCAGCAGTTCGGTCACAGGGGGATGGCAGCCCCAGCATTTT
many TRBJ1-2 . TRBV11-2 CASSQDGPNYGYTF TGTGCCAGCAGTCAAGACGGCCCTAACTATGGCTACACCTTC
many TRBJ1-2 TRBD1 TRBV6-5 CASSYRRDREDGYTF TGTGCCAGCAGTTACCGCCGGGACAGGGAGGATGGCTACACCTTC
many TRBJ2-1 TRBD2 TRBV7-3 CASSPGGRVGRAVTSSYNEQFF TGTGCCAGCAGCCCTGGCGGTAGGGTCGGGAGGGCTGTGACCAGCTCCTACAATGAGCAGTTCTTC
few TRBJ1-2 . TRBV28 CASRDPSSGGYTF TGTGCCAGCAGGGACCCATCCTCGGGTGGCTACACCTTC
many TRBJ1-2 . TRBV12-3/TRBV12-4 CASSWGGNGYTF TGTGCCAGCAGCTGGGGGGGAAATGGCTACACCTTC
many TRBJ2-7 . TRBV6-1 CASSRKLEAFYEQYF TGTGCCAGCAGTCGCAAGTTGGAGGCCTTCTACGAGCAGTACTTC
many TRBJ2-7 TRBD1 TRBV6-1 CASRNRTGRFSEQYF TGTGCCAGCAGGAATAGGACAGGGCGCTTCTCCGAGCAGTACTTC
many TRBJ1-2 TRBD1 TRBV7-9 CASSLDRGTGGYTF TGTGCCAGCAGCTTAGACAGGGGGACGGGAGGCTACACCTTC
. TRBJ1-6 . TRBV13 CASSRGRSPLHF TGTGCCAGCAGCCGAGGGAGATCACCCCTCCACTTT
many TRBJ2-1 . TRBV5-1 CASSLRQEAFTEQFF TGCGCCAGCAGCTTGAGGCAGGAAGCCTTTACTGAGCAGTTCTTC
. TRBJ1-2 . TRBV7-9 CASSLGYTNYGYTF TGTGCCAGCAGCTTAGGATACACTAACTATGGCTACACCTTC
. TRBJ2-5 . TRBV6-1 CASRGGQIKQETQYF TGTGCCAGCAGGGGGGGGCAGATCAAACAAGAGACCCAGTACTTC
many TRBJ2-1 TRBD1 TRBV25-1 CASSAGTGYNEQFF TGTGCCAGCAGTGCCGGGACAGGGTACAATGAGCAGTTCTTC
few TRBJ1-3 TRBD1 TRBV6-1 CASSHGQGLDGNTIYF TGTGCCAGCAGCCACGGACAGGGACTAGATGGAAACACCATATATTTT
many TRBJ2-7 . TRBV7-9 CASSPVYEQYF TGTGCCAGCAGCCCCGTCTACGAGCAGTACTTC
. TRBJ1-2 TRBD1 TRBV2 CASSDVTGGDGYTF TGTGCCAGCAGTGATGTTACAGGGGGCGATGGCTACACCTTC
. TRBJ1-1 . TRBV13 CASSLGRPVEAFF TGTGCCAGCAGCTTAGGACGGCCGGTTGAAGCTTTCTTT
many TRBJ2-1 TRBD1 TRBV11-2 CASSFMDRGVYNEQFF TGTGCCAGCAGCTTTATGGACAGGGGCGTCTACAATGAGCAGTTCTTC
few TRBJ2-2 . TRBV4-1 CASSHGRGATGELFF TGCGCCAGCAGCCACGGGCGGGGCGCCACCGGGGAGCTGTTTTTT
few TRBJ2-3 TRBD1 TRBV30 CAWSAGQGSPDTQYF TGTGCCTGGAGTGCCGGACAGGGAAGTCCAGATACGCAGTATTTT
few TRBJ1-1 . TRBV4-2 CASSNAGSAFF TGTGCCAGCAGCAACGCAGGTTCAGCTTTCTTT
many TRBJ2-5 TRBD2 TRBV7-7 CASSYGLAGLETQYF TGTGCCAGCAGCTACGGACTAGCGGGGTTAGAGACCCAGTACTTC
few TRBJ1-1 . TRBV28 CASRDLGEGAFF TGTGCCAGCAGGGACCTAGGGGAGGGGGCTTTCTTT
few TRBJ2-1 TRBD2 TRBV19 CASSIPLVGTSGYNEQFF TGTGCCAGTAGTATACCCCTTGTTGGGACTAGCGGGTACAATGAGCAGTTCTTC
. TRBJ2-7 . TRBV28 CASNPRDSVTYEQYF TGTGCCAGCAATCCCCGGGACTCGGTCACCTACGAGCAGTACTTC
. TRBJ1-2 . TRBV5-1 CASLGPYGYTF TGCGCCAGCTTGGGCCCCTATGGCTACACCTTC
. TRBJ1-2 TRBD1 TRBV29-1 CSVPTGGPIFAF TGCAGCGTTCCGACAGGGGGCCCCATCTTCGCCTTC
few TRBJ1-2 TRBD1 TRBV9 CASSLDRADGYGYTF TGTGCCAGCAGCTTAGACAGGGCCGATGGCTATGGCTACACCTTC
few TRBJ1-1 . TRBV7-9 CASSLAKGGARNTEAFF TGTGCCAGCAGCTTAGCGAAGGGGGGGGCGCGGAACACTGAAGCTTTCTTT
. TRBJ2-1 . TRBV5-6 CASSVGLNEQFF TGTGCCAGCAGCGTCGGGTTAAATGAGCAGTTCTTC
few TRBJ2-2 TRBD1 TRBV7-3 CASSLGYGQENTGELFF TGTGCCAGCAGCTTAGGGTACGGACAGGAGAACACCGGGGAGCTGTTTTTT
many TRBJ2-1 . TRBV27 CASSSPLPASSYNEQFF TGTGCCAGCAGTTCTCCTCTCCCGGCTAGCTCCTACAATGAGCAGTTCTTC
. TRBJ2-7 TRBD1 TRBV11-2 CASSLGQGLKEQYF TGTGCCAGCAGCTTAGGACAGGGGCTAAAGGAGCAGTACTTC
many TRBJ1-4 TRBD1 TRBV28 CASSFRTGTTNEKLFF TGTGCCAGCAGCTTTCGGACAGGGACAACTAATGAAAAACTGTTTTTT
. TRBJ2-7 TRBD1 TRBV25-1 CASSESNPDRVGEQYF TGTGCCAGCAGTGAATCCAACCCCGACAGGGTAGGCGAGCAGTACTTC
. TRBJ2-2 TRBD1 TRBV14 CASSPDRGENHGELFF TGTGCCAGCAGCCCGGACAGGGGAGAAAATCACGGGGAGCTGTTTTTT
. TRBJ2-3 . TRBV11-2 CASSAGTHTETQYF TGTGCCAGCAGCGCGGGGACCCACACAGAGACGCAGTATTTT
few TRBJ1-6 . TRBV6-6 CASSDHRSYNSPLHF TGTGCCAGCAGTGATCATAGGTCCTATAATTCACCCCTCCACTTT
few TRBJ2-7 TRBD2 TRBV27 CASSLTQRGGLNEQYF TGTGCCAGCAGTTTAACCCAGCGGGGGGGCCTAAACGAGCAGTACTTC
few TRBJ2-3 TRBD1 TRBV28 CASRTGTGSTDTQYF TGTGCCAGCAGGACCGGGACAGGGAGCACAGATACGCAGTATTTT
many TRBJ1-1 . TRBV19 CASSISPPGGENTEAFF TGTGCCAGTAGTATCTCCCCTCCGGGGGGAGAGAACACTGAAGCTTTCTTT
many TRBJ1-6 TRBD1 TRBV28 CASSSPTGAPEDNSPLHF TGTGCCAGCAGTTCCCCCACAGGGGCCCCCGAGGATAATTCACCCCTCCACTTT
few TRBJ2-1 TRBD1 TRBV7-9 CASSPGTGPFF TGTGCCAGCAGTCCCGGGACAGGACCGTTCTTC